Each of the 2 T cell receptor beta chains below was sequenced from the same sample in a study of tumor T cells in aggressive B-cell lymphoma. TCRdb's copy holds only in-frame clones and misses some; the assay was immunoSEQ multiplex PCR. The sample yields fewer than 3,500 clones, approximately 96% seen once. Source material: tumor tissue. Source of these receptors: an adult with diffuse large B cell lymphoma.

V and J are TRBV7-9 and TRBJ1-1, with 9 bases that match TRBD1. The V segment lost 3 bases and the J segment 5 bases; nucleotides outside the gene matches: 7. CDR3 length equals 15 residues. The germline CDR1 and CDR2 sequences are SEHNR and FQNEAQ (reference sequence). CDR3 loop: CASSFAGQGDTEAFF. In DNA, the CDR3 is TGTGCCAGCAGCTTCGCGGGACAGGGAGATACTGAAGCTTTCTTT.

The V gene is TRBV28, the J gene TRBJ1-5, with a possible D match to TRBD1 (5 bases). The CDR3 contains 17 residues. CDR1 is MDHEN, CDR2 SYDVKM, per germline. Trimming left V 6 bases short and J 2 bases short, with 20 bases between. CDR3 sequence (DNA): TGTGCCAGCAGCCCTTCGGGGAGGGGAGGGGGCAATCAGCCCCAGCATTTT. Translating gives CASSPSGRGGGNQPQHF.